The TCR beta chain described here comes from a study of T cells in Graves' hyperthyroidism and ophthalmopathy. Study-level results: Blood also carried most thyroid clonotypes expanded above 0.001.

In the case of this clonotype: Its antigen is unidentified.

It was RNA transcripts that yielded the amplified TCR beta CDR3 regions. An initial round of RT-PCR targeting the TCR CDR3 relied on the HTBI primer set. One entry per CDR3 protein results from TCRdb running MiXCR on the multiplex PCR reads. The sample yields more than 550,000 distinct CDR3 sequences, 45% seen once. The specimen sequenced was peripheral blood or thyroid tissue (not recorded which). This TCR derives from an adult man with Graves' disease, either hyperthyroidism or ophthalmopathy (not recorded which).

The CDR3 sequence: CASSFPGLHEQYF. In DNA form, the CDR3 reads TGTGCCAGCAGCTTCCCAGGGCTCCACGAGCAGTACTTC. The chain employs TRBV7-9 and TRBJ2-7; D is possibly TRBD1 (5 bases). This CDR3 contains 13 residues. The V end was cut by 3 bases, the J end by 5 bases, with 11 bases between. Germline-derived CDR1 and CDR2 are SEHNR and FQNEAQ (reference sequence).